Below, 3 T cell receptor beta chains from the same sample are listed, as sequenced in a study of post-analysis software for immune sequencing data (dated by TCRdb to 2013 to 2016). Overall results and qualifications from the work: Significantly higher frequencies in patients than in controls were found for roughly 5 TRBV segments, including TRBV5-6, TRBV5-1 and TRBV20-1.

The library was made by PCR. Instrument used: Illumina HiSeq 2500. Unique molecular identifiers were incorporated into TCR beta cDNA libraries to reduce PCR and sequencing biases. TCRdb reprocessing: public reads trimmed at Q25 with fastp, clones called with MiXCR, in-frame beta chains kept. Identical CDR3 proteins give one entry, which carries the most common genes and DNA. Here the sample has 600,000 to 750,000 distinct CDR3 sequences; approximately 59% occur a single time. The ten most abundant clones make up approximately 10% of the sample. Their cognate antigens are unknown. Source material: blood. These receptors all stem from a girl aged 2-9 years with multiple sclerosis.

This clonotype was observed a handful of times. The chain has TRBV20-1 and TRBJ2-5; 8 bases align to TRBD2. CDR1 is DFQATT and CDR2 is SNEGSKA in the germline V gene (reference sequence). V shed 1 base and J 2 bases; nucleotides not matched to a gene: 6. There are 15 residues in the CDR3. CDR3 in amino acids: CSARAAAGGQETQYF. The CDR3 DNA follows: TGCAGTGCTAGAGCTGCTGCGGGAGGACAAGAGACCCAGTACTTC.

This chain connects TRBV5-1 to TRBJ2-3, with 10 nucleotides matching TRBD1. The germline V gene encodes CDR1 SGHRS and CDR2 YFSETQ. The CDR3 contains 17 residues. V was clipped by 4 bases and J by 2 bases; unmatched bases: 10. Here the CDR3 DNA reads TGCGCCAGCAGCCCAGCTAGACAGGGGGCCTCCACAGATACGCAGTATTTT. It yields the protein CASSPARQGASTDTQYF. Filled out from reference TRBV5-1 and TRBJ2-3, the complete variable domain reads KAGVTQTPRYLIKTRGQQVTLSCSPISGHRSVSWYQQTPGQGLQFLFEYFSETQRNKGNFPGRFSGRQFSNSRSEMNVSTLELGDSALYLCASSPARQGASTDTQYFGPGTRLTVL.

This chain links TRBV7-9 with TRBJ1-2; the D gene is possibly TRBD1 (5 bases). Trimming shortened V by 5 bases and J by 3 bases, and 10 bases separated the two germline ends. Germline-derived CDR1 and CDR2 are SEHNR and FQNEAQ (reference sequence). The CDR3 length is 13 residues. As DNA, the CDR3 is TGTGCCAGCAGCCAGCCGGGGGACTATGGCTACACCTTC. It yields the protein CASSQPGDYGYTF.